These 19 T cell receptor beta chains came from one sample sequenced in a study of T cell responses to AZD1222 COVID-19 vaccine. Sequencing used immunoSEQ multiplex PCR; TCRdb keeps in-frame clones, though not all of them. The sample includes about 140,000 clones, roughly 91% of them seen just once. Specimen: peripheral blood, collected 28 days after the second AZD1222 dose. The receptors were gathered from an adult who received the AZD1222 COVID-19 vaccine.

This chain joins TRBV7-9 and TRBJ1-1; perhaps TRBD1 as D (6 bases). CDR3 length: 14 amino acids. The V gene's germline CDR1 is SEHNR and CDR2 FQNEAQ (reference sequence). The ends were cut back, 3 bases at V and 1 base at J, with 9 bases in the middle. CDR3 region: CASSLGTPNTEAFF. The DNA for the CDR3 is TGTGCCAGCAGCTTGGGGACACCGAACACTGAAGCTTTCTTT.

The V call is TRBV9, the J call TRBJ2-2; D is perhaps TRBD2 (7 bases). The germline V gene encodes CDR1 SGDLS and CDR2 YYNGEE. This CDR3 is built from 16 residues. The V and J ends lost 4 bases and 3 bases respectively, with 16 bases between them. As DNA, the CDR3 is TGTGCCAGCAGCACCACTGGGGGGGCGGACACCGGGGAGCTGTTTTTT. Translated, it gives CASSTTGGADTGELFF.

V is TRBV7-2 and J is TRBJ2-6; D possibly corresponds to TRBD2 (5 bases). This CDR3 has 17 residues. The V gene's germline CDR1 is SGHTA and CDR2 FQGNSA. Trimming removed 5 bases from V and 4 bases from J, with 18 bases in between. This CDR3 is CASSRGLGLGGANVLTF. CDR3 nucleotides: TGTGCCAGCAGCAGAGGACTGGGGTTAGGAGGGGCCAACGTCCTGACTTTC. Together with reference TRBV7-2 and TRBJ2-6, the CDR3 gives the full variable domain: GAGVSQSPSNKVTEKGKDVELRCDPISGHTALYWYRQSLGQGLEFLIYFQGNSAPDKSGLPSDRFSAERTGGSVSTLTIQRTQQEDSAVYLCASSRGLGLGGANVLTFGAGSRLTVL.

CDR3 region: CASSLGTGVNSPLHF. For the CDR3, the DNA is TGTGCCAGCAGCTTAGGGACAGGGGTTAATTCACCCCTCCACTTT. The rearrangement joins TRBV11-2 to TRBJ1-6, with 9 bases aligning to TRBD1. There are 15 residues in the CDR3. Looked up from germline, CDR1 is SGHAT and CDR2 is FQNNGV. Germline trimming cut 1 base from V and 6 bases from J; bases unmatched to any gene: 1. The complete variable domain, with remaining parts taken from reference TRBV11-2 and TRBJ1-6, reads EAGVAQSPRYKIIEKRQSVAFWCNPISGHATLYWYQQILGQGPKLLIQFQNNGVVDDSQLPKDRFSAERLKGVDSTLKIQPAKLEDSAVYLCASSLGTGVNSPLHFGNGTRLTVT.

This clone was seen once. The chain recombines TRBV30 with TRBJ2-3; D gene unclear. Per the germline V gene, CDR1 is GTSNPN and CDR2 is SVGIG (reference sequence). The CDR3 has 14 amino acids. Trimming removed 5 bases from V and 5 bases from J, with 17 bases in between. CDR3 in amino acids: CAWGRLGLEDTQYF. In DNA form, the CDR3 reads TGTGCCTGGGGACGTTTGGGGTTAGAAGATACGCAGTATTTT. Complete variable domain (other parts from reference TRBV30 and TRBJ2-3): SQTIHQWPATLVQPVGSPLSLECTVEGTSNPNLYWYRQAAGRGLQLLFYSVGIGQISSEVPQNLSASRPQDRQFILSSKKLLLSDSGFYLCAWGRLGLEDTQYFGPGTRLTVL.

V usage is TRBV18 and J usage is TRBJ2-7; 12 bases map to TRBD2. Germline loops: CDR1 KGHSH, CDR2 LQKENI. This CDR3 region has 16 residues. The V gene end was trimmed by 0 bases and the J gene end by 12 bases; junction bases not matched to a gene: 12. The CDR3 bases are TGTGCCAGCTCACCACCGGAACTAGCGGGGGGCACGTTAACGTACTTC. Its translation is CASSPPELAGGTLTYF.

The chain recombines TRBV30 with TRBJ2-7, with TRBD2 identical over 7 bases. Germline V gene sequence: CDR1 GTSNPN, CDR2 SVGIG (reference sequence). J was trimmed by 3 bases and V by 5 bases; bases with no gene match: 10. The CDR3 length is 14 residues. CDR3 protein: CAWDIGGGFYEQYF. The CDR3 region has the DNA TGTGCCTGGGATATCGGCGGGGGATTCTACGAGCAGTACTTC.

The V gene is TRBV28, the J gene TRBJ1-1; D gene ambiguous. The CDR3 consists of 12 residues. CDR1 and CDR2 (germline): MDHEN, SYDVKM. Trimming stripped 6 bases from V and 1 base from J, with 6 bases between. In DNA form, the CDR3 reads TGTGCCAGCAGCTGGAGGAACACTGAAGCTTTCTTT. Protein product: CASSWRNTEAFF.

The chain has TRBV5-4 and TRBJ1-1; maybe TRBD1 (6 bases). V was pared by 2 bases and J by 5 bases, with 13 bases between. CDR3 length equals 14 residues. CDR1 and CDR2 (germline): SGHNT, YYREEE (reference sequence). Here the CDR3 DNA reads TGTGCCAGCAGCTTCCCGGGGGGGCGAACTGAAGCTTTCTTT. The encoded protein is CASSFPGGRTEAFF.

The chain couples TRBV19 to TRBJ1-5; 9 nucleotides line up with TRBD1. The junction had 6 bases not matched to a gene; V was cut back by 6 bases and J by 6 bases. The CDR3 extends over 14 amino acids. The germline CDR1 and CDR2 sequences are LNHDA and SQIVND (reference sequence). CDR3 DNA sequence: TGTGCCAGTAGGCGGGGACAGGGCTTTCAGCCCCAGCATTTT. Translation: CASRRGQGFQPQHF. The variable domain in full, completed from reference TRBV19 and TRBJ1-5, reads DGGITQSPKYLFRKEGQNVTLSCEQNLNHDAMYWYRQDPGQGLRLIYYSQIVNDFQKGDIAEGYSVSREKKESFPLTVTSAQKNPTAFYLCASRRGQGFQPQHFGDGTRLSIL.

This chain links TRBV3-1 (or the pseudogene TRBV3-2) with TRBJ1-6; D gene uncertain. The V gene's germline CDR1 is LGHDT and CDR2 YNNKEL (reference sequence). V was shortened by 1 base and J by 10 bases, with 14 bases between the two germline ends. The CDR3 spans 15 residues. CDR3 sequence reads: CASSQGQIWKSPLHF. CDR3 nucleotides: TGTGCCAGCAGCCAAGGTCAGATCTGGAAGTCACCCCTCCACTTT.

The chain has TRBV28 and TRBJ1-6; D gene uncertain. Trimming removed 3 bases from V and 8 bases from J, with 11 bases in between. The CDR3 consists of 14 residues. Germline V lookup: CDR1 MDHEN, CDR2 SYDVKM. CDR3 nucleotides: TGTGCCAGCAGTTTCGATATTTCCGATTCACCCCTCCACTTT. Protein sequence: CASSFDISDSPLHF.

The chain has TRBV27 and TRBJ2-2, with 8 bases aligning to TRBD1. With 2 bases clipped from V and 4 bases from J, the junction kept 3 bases outside the gene matches. Looked up from germline, CDR1 is MNHEY and CDR2 is SMNVEV (reference sequence). The CDR3 loop spans 15 amino acids. The CDR3 coding sequence is TGTGCCAGCAGTTTAAGGACAGGGACCACCGGGGAGCTGTTTTTT. Residues: CASSLRTGTTGELFF.

The genes are TRBV28 and TRBJ1-2; 7 bases fit TRBD1. The germline CDR1 and CDR2 sequences are MDHEN and SYDVKM. The CDR3 consists of 11 residues. V trimming: 7 bases; J trimming: 13 bases; junction bases outside the gene matches: 9. The CDR3 sequence is CASTAGGTVTF. The CDR3 DNA sequence: TGTGCCAGCACGGCCGGTGGGACAGTCACCTTC.

The gene calls are TRBV30 and TRBJ2-1, with TRBD1 as a possible D gene (6 bases). V was clipped by 8 bases and J by 6 bases, with 11 bases between them. The germline V gene encodes CDR1 GTSNPN and CDR2 SVGIG (reference sequence). The CDR3 is 11 residues long. Here the CDR3 reads CASQGFNEQFF. The CDR3 DNA follows: TGTGCCAGCCAGGGGTTCAATGAGCAGTTCTTC.

This clone was counted a single time. V and J are TRBV7-9 and TRBJ2-7; the match to TRBD1 covers 8 bases. Germline assignment: CDR1 SEHNR and CDR2 FQNEAQ (reference sequence). This CDR3 has 13 residues. The ends lost 5 bases at V and 8 bases at J; junction bases unmatched: 8. CDR3 in amino acids: CASSRGQGQQQYF. The CDR3 region has the DNA TGTGCCAGCAGCCGAGGACAGGGCCAGCAGCAGTACTTC.

This chain joins TRBV7-8 and TRBJ1-1; the match to TRBD1 covers 10 bases. This CDR3 spans 15 amino acids. After removal of 5 bases from V and 0 bases from J, the junction contained 3 bases not matched to a gene. Germline V lookup: CDR1 SGHVS, CDR2 FQNEAQ. The DNA of the CDR3 is TGTGCCAGCAGCCCCGGACAGGGGGTGAACACTGAAGCTTTCTTT. Residues: CASSPGQGVNTEAFF.

The rearrangement links TRBV28 to TRBJ2-7; 9 nucleotides line up with TRBD2. The CDR3 extends over 14 amino acids. V was clipped by 6 bases and J by 3 bases; unmatched bases: 6. CDR1 MDHEN and CDR2 SYDVKM come from the germline V gene. In DNA form, the CDR3 reads TGTGCCAGCAGATTAGCGGGGGAGCTCTACGAGCAGTACTTC. Amino acid sequence: CASRLAGELYEQYF.

V usage is TRBV5-1 and J usage is TRBJ2-2, with a possible D match to TRBD1 (6 bases). In germline, CDR1 is SGHRS, CDR2 YFSETQ. V lost 4 bases, J lost 3 bases, and 19 bases lay in between. This CDR3 spans 17 amino acids. The CDR3 reads CASSSRTGSTDTGELFF. CDR3 sequence (DNA): TGCGCCAGCAGCAGCCGAACAGGGAGTACGGACACCGGGGAGCTGTTTTTT.